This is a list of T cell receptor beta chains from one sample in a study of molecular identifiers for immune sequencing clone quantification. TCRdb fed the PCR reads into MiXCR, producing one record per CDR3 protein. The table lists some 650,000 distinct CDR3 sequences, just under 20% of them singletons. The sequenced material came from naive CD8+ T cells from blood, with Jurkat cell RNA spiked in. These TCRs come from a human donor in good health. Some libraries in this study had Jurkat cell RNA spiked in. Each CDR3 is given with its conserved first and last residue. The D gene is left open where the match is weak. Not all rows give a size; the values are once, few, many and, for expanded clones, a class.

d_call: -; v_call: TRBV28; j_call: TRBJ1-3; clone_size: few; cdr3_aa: CASSRLGSGNTIYF; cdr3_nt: TGTGCCAGCTCCCGTCTGGGGTCTGGAAACACCATATATTTT
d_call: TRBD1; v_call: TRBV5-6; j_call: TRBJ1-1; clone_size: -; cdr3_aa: CASSLPTGVMTEAFF; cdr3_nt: TGTGCCAGCAGCTTACCGACAGGGGTAATGACTGAAGCTTTCTTT
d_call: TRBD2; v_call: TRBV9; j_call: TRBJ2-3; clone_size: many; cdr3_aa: CASSARAGTSGTDTQYF; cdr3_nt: TGTGCCAGCAGCGCGCGCGCCGGGACTAGCGGCACAGATACGCAGTATTTT
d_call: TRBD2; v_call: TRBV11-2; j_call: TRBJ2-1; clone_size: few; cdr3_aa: CASSLVLAGVGEQFF; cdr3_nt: TGTGCCAGCAGCTTAGTACTAGCGGGAGTCGGTGAGCAGTTCTTC
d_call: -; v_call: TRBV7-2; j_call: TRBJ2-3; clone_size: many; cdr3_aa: CASSPVRDTQYF; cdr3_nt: TGTGCCAGCAGCCCGGTTCGTGATACGCAGTATTTT
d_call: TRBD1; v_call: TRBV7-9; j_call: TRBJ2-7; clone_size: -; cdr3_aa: CASSLDRAYEQCF; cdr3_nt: TGTGCCAGCAGCCTGGACAGGGCCTACGAGCAGTGCTTC
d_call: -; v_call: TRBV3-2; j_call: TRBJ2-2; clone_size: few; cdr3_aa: CASSQPTSGIPNTGELFF; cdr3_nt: TGTGCCAGCAGCCAACCGACTAGCGGGATCCCCAACACCGGGGAGCTGTTTTTT
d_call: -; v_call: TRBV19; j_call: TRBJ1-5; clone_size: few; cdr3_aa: CASSISAALNQPQHF; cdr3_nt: TGTGCCAGTAGTATTTCGGCTGCCCTCAATCAGCCCCAGCATTTT
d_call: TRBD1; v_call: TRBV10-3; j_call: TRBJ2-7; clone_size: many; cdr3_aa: CAISVDRDYEQYF; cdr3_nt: TGTGCCATCAGTGTTGACAGGGACTACGAGCAGTACTTC
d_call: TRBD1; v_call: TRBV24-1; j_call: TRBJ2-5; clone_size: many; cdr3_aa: CATSDSGQLETQYF; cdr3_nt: TGTGCCACCAGTGATTCGGGACAGTTGGAGACCCAGTACTTC
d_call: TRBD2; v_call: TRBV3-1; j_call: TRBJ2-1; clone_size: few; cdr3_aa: CASSQEIQGLAGGGYNEQFF; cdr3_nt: TGTGCCAGCAGCCAAGAAATCCAGGGATTAGCGGGGGGGGGGTACAATGAGCAGTTCTTC
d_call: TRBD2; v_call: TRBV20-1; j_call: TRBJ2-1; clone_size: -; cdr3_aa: CSARGTAGAWTYNGQFF; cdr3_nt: TGCAGTGCTAGAGGGACAGCGGGAGCCTGGACCTACAATGGGCAGTTCTTC
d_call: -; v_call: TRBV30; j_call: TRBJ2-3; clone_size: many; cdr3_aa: CAWSVYFTDTQYF; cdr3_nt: TGTGCCTGGAGTGTTTACTTCACAGATACGCAGTATTTT
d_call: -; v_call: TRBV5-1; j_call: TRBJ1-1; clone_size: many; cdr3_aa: CASSLGHTNTEAFF; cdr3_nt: TGTGCCAGCAGCCTAGGACATACGAACACTGAAGCTTTCTTT
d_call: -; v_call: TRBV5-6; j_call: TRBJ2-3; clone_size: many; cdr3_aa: CASSSGDTQYF; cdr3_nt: TGTGCCAGCAGCTCTGGGGATACGCAGTATTTT
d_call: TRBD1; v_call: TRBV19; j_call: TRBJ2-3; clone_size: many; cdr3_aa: CASTFGTGTTDTQYF; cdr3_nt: TGTGCCAGTACTTTCGGGACAGGGACCACAGATACGCAGTATTTT
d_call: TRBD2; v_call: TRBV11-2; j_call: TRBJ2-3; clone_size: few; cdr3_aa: CASSDLAGRYF; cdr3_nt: TGTGCCAGCAGTGACCTAGCGGGGAGGTATTTT
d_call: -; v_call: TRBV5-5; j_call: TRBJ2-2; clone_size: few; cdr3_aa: CASRGGASGELFF; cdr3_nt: TGTGCCAGCCGAGGGGGGGCCTCCGGGGAGCTGTTTTTT
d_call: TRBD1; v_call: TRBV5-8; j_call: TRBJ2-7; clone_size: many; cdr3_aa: CASSWGTGRYEQYF; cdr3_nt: TGTGCCAGCAGCTGGGGGACAGGGCGCTACGAGCAGTACTTC
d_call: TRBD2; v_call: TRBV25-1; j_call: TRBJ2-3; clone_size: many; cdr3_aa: CASSEGTSGTLDTQYF; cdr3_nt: TGTGCCAGCAGTGAAGGGACTAGCGGAACGTTAGATACGCAGTATTTT
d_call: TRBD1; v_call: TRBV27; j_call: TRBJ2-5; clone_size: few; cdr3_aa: CASRPGTDYQETQYF; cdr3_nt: TGTGCCAGCAGGCCCGGGACAGACTACCAAGAGACCCAGTACTTC
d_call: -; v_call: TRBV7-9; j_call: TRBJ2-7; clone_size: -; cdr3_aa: CASSLGALSEQYF; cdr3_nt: TGTGCCAGCAGCCTCGGGGCGCTTTCGGAGCAGTACTTC
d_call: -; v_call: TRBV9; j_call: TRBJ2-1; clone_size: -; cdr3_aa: CASSVDRAGDGYNEQFF; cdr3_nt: TGTGCCAGCAGCGTAGACAGGGCTGGGGACGGCTACAATGAGCAGTTCTTC
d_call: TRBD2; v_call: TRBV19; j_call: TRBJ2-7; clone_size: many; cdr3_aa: CASSIPLAATYEQYF; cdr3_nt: TGTGCCAGTAGTATCCCGCTAGCGGCTACCTACGAGCAGTACTTC
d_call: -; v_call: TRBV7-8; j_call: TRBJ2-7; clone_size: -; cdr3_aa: CASSLEGPYSSYEQYF; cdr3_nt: TGTGCCAGCAGCTTAGAGGGTCCCTACAGCTCCTACGAGCAGTACTTC
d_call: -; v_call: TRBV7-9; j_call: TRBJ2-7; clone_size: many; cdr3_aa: CASSRPGVWNEQYF; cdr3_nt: TGTGCCAGCAGCAGGCCGGGAGTATGGAACGAGCAGTACTTC
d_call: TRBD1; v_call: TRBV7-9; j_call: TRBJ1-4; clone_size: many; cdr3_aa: CASSEGQGATNEKLFF; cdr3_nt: TGTGCCAGCAGCGAGGGACAGGGGGCAACTAATGAAAAACTGTTTTTT
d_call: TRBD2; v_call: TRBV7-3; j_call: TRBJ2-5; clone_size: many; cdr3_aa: CAFQRGGRPDQETQYF; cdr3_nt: TGTGCCTTCCAAAGAGGCGGGAGGCCTGACCAAGAGACCCAGTACTTC
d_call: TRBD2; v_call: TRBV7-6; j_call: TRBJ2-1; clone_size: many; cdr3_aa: CASSLDPSGSPDEQFF; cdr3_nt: TGTGCCAGCAGCTTAGATCCTAGCGGGAGCCCAGATGAGCAGTTCTTC